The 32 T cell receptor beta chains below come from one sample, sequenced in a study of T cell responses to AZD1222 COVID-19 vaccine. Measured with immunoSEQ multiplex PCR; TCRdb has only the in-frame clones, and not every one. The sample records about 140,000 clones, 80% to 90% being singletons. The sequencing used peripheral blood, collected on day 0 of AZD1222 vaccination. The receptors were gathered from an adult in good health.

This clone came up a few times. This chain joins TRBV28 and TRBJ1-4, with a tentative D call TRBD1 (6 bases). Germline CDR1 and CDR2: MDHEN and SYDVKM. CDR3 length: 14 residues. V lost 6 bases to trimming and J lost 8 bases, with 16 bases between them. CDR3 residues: CASSRGTGYEKLFF. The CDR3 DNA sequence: TGTGCCAGCAGCCGAGGCACAGGGTACGAAAAACTGTTTTTT. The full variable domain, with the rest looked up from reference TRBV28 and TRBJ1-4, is DVKVTQSSRYLVKRTGEKVFLECVQDMDHENMFWYRQDPGLGLRLIYFSYDVKMKEKGDIPEGYSVSREKKERFSLILESASTNQTSMYLCASSRGTGYEKLFFGSGTQLSVL.

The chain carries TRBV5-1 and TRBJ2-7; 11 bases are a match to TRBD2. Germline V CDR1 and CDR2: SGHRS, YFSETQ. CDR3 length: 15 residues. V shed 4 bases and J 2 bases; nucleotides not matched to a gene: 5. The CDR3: CASSEGTSGTYEQYF. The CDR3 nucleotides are TGCGCCAGCAGCGAAGGGACTAGCGGCACCTACGAGCAGTACTTC.

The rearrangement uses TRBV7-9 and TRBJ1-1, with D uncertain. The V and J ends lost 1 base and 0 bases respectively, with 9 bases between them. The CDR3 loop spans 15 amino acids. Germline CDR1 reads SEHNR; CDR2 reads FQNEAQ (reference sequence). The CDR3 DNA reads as TGTGCCAGCAGCTTAGTGCAGGTCATGAACACTGAAGCTTTCTTT. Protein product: CASSLVQVMNTEAFF.

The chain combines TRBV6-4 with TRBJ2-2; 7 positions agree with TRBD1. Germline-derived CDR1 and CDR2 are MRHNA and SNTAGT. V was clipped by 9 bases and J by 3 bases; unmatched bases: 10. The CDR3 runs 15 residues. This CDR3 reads CASAKQGYDTGELFF. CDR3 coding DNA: TGTGCCAGTGCTAAACAGGGGTACGACACCGGGGAGCTGTTTTTT.

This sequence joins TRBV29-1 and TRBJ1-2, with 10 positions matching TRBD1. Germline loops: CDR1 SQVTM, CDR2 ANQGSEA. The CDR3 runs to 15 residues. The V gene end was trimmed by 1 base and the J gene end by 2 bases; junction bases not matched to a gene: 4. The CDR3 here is CSVEGRQGANYGYTF. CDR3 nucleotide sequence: TGCAGCGTTGAAGGTCGACAGGGGGCGAACTATGGCTACACCTTC.

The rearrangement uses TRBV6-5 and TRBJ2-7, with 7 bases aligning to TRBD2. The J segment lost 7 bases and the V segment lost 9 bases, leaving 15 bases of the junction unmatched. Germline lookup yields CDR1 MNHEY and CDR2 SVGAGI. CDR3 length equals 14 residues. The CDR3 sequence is CASHKTSSFWEQYF. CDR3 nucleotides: TGTGCCAGTCACAAGACTAGCTCGTTTTGGGAGCAGTACTTC.

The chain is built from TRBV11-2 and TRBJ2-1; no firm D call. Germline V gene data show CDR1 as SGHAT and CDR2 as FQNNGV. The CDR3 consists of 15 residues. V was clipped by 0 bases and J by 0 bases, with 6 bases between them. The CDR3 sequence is CASSLEMSSYNEQFF. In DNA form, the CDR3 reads TGTGCCAGCAGCTTAGAAATGAGCTCCTACAATGAGCAGTTCTTC.

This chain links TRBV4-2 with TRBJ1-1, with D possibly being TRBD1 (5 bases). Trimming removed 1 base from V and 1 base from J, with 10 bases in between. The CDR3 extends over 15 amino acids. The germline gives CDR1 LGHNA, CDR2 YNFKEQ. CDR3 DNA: TGTGCCAGCAGCCAAGCGACAGCCACGAACACTGAAGCTTTCTTT. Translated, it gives CASSQATATNTEAFF.

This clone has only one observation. CDR3 DNA sequence: TGTGCCAGCAATCCCCAGGGGCCGAACACTGAAGCTTTCTTT. This translates into CASNPQGPNTEAFF. The J gene is TRBJ1-1, the V gene TRBV6-5; possible D gene TRBD1, 6 bases. The CDR3 is 14 amino acids. V was pared by 7 bases and J by 1 base, with 13 bases between. Germline V gene lookup returns CDR1 MNHEY and CDR2 SVGAGI.

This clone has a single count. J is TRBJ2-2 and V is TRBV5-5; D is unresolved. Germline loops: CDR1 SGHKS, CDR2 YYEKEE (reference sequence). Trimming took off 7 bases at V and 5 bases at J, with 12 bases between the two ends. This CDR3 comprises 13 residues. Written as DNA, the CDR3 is TGTGCCAGCTCAAGGGAATGGACCGGGGAGCTGTTTTTT. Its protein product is CASSREWTGELFF.

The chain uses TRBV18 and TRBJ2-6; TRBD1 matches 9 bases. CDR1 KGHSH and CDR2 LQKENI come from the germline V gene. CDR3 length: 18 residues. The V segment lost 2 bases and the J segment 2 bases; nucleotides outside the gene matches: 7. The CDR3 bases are TGTGCCAGCTCACCAAGGGCACAGGGGGCTACTGGGGCCAACGTCCTGACTTTC. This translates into CASSPRAQGATGANVLTF.

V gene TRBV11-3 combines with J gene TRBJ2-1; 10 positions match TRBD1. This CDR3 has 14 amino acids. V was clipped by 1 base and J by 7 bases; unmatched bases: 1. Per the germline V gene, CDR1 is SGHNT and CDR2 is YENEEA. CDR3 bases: TGTGCCAGCAGCTTAGGGACAGGGGGTAATGAGCAGTTCTTC. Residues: CASSLGTGGNEQFF.

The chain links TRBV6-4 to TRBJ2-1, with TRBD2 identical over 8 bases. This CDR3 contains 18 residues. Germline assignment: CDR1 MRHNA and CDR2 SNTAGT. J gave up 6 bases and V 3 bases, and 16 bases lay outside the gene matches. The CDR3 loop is CASSESSGIPLGRNEQFF. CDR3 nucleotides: TGTGCCAGCAGTGAGAGTAGCGGGATCCCCTTAGGACGCAATGAGCAGTTCTTC.

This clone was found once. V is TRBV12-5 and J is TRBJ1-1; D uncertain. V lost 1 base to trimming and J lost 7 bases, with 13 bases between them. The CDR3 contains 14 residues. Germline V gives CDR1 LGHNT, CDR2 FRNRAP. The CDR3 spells CASGLESYLGEAFF. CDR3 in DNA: TGTGCTAGTGGTTTGGAGTCGTATCTGGGTGAAGCTTTCTTT.

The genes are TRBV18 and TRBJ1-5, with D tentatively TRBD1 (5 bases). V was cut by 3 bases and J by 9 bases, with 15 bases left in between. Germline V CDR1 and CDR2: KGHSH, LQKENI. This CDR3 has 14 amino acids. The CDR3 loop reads CASSPPGQGRPQHF. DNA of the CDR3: TGTGCCAGCTCACCGCCAGGGCAAGGTAGGCCCCAGCATTTT.

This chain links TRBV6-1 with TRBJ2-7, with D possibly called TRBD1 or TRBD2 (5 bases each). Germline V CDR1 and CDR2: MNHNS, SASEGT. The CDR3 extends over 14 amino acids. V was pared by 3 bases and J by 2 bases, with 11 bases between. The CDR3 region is CASSDPGPPYEQYF. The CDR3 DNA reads TGTGCCAGCAGTGATCCGGGGCCCCCCTACGAGCAGTACTTC.

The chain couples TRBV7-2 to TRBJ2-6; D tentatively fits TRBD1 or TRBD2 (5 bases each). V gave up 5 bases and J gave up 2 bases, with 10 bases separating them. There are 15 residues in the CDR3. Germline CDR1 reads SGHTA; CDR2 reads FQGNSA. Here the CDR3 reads CASSMGPPGANVLTF. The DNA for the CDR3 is TGTGCCAGCAGCATGGGACCACCTGGGGCCAACGTCCTGACTTTC. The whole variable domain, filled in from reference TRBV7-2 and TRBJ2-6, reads GAGVSQSPSNKVTEKGKDVELRCDPISGHTALYWYRQSLGQGLEFLIYFQGNSAPDKSGLPSDRFSAERTGGSVSTLTIQRTQQEDSAVYLCASSMGPPGANVLTFGAGSRLTVL.

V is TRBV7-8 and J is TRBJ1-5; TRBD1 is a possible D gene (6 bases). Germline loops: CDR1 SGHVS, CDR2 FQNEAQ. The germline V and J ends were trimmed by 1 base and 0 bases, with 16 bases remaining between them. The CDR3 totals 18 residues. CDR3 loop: CASSLGSQGIISNQPQHF. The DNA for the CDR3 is TGTGCCAGCAGCTTAGGCTCCCAGGGGATTATTAGCAATCAGCCCCAGCATTTT.

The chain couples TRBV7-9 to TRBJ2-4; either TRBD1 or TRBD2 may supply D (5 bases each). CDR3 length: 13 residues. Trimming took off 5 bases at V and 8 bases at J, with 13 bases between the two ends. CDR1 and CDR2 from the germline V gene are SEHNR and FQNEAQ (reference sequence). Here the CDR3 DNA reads TGTGCCAGCAGCCGGGACCTATGGGACATTCAGTACTTC. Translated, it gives CASSRDLWDIQYF.

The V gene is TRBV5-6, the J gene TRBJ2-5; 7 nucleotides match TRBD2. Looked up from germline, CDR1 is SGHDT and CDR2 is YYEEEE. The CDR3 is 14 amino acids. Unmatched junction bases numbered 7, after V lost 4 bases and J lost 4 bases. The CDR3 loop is CASSPPGGLETQYF. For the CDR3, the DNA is TGTGCCAGCAGCCCCCCGGGGGGTTTAGAGACCCAGTACTTC.

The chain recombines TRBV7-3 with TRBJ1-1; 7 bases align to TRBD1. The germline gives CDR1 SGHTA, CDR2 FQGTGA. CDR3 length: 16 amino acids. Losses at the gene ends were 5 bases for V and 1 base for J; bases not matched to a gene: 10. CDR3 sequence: CASSPSRDSSNTEAFF. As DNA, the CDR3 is TGTGCCAGCAGCCCATCACGGGACAGTTCGAACACTGAAGCTTTCTTT.

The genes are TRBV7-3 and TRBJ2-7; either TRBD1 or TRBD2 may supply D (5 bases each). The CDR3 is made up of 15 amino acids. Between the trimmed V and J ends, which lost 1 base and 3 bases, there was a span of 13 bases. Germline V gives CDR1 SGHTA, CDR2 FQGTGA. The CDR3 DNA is TGTGCCAGCAGCTTAAGGTTCGGGGCAGGCTACGAGCAGTACTTC. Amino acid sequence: CASSLRFGAGYEQYF.

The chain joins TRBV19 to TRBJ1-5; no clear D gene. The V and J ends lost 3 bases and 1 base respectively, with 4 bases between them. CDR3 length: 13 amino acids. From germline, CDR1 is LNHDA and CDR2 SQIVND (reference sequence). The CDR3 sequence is CASSIQSNQPQHF. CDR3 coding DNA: TGTGCCAGTAGTATTCAAAGCAATCAGCCCCAGCATTTT.

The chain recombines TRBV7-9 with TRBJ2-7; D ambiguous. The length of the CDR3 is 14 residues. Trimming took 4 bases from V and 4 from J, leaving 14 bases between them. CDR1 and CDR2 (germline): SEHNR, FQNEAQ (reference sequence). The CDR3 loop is CASSSHSERYEQYF. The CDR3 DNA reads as TGTGCCAGCAGCTCACACTCTGAGAGGTACGAGCAGTACTTC.

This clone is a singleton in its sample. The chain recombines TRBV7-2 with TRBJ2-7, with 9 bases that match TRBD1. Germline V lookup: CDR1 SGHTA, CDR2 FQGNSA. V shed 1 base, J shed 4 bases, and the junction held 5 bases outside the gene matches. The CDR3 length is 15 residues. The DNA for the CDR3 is TGTGCCAGCAGCTTAGGGACAGGGGAGCAGTACGAGCAGTACTTC. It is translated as CASSLGTGEQYEQYF. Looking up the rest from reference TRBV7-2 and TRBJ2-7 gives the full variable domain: GAGVSQSPSNKVTEKGKDVELRCDPISGHTALYWYRQSLGQGLEFLIYFQGNSAPDKSGLPSDRFSAERTGGSVSTLTIQRTQQEDSAVYLCASSLGTGEQYEQYFGPGTRLTVT.

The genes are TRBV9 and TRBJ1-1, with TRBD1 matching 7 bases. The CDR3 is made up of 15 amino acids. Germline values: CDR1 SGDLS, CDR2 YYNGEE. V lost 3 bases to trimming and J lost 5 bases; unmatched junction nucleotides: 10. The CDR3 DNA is TGTGCCAGCAGCGAGAAGGGGGCGCGGGAGACTGAAGCTTTCTTT. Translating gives CASSEKGARETEAFF.

The CDR3 DNA follows: TGTGCCAGCTCGTCACAGGGGGCTAGGGAAGCTTTCTTT. Protein product: CASSSQGAREAFF. The V and J genes are TRBV18 and TRBJ1-1; TRBD1 aligns across 9 bases. With V trimmed by 6 bases and J by 8 bases, 7 bases remained unmatched. Looked up from germline, CDR1 is KGHSH and CDR2 is LQKENI. The CDR3 has 13 amino acids.

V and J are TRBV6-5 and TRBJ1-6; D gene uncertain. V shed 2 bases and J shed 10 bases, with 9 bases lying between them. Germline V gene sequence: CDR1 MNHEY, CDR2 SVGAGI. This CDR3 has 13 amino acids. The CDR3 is CASSYVIDSPLHF. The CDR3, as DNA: TGTGCCAGCAGTTACGTGATTGACTCACCCCTCCACTTT.

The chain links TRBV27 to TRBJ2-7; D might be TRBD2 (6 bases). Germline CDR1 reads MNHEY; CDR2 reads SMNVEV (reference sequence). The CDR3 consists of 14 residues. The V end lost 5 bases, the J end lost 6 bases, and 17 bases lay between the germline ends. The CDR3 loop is CASSPWVSGVEQYF. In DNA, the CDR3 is TGTGCCAGCAGTCCGTGGGTTAGCGGCGTCGAGCAGTACTTC.

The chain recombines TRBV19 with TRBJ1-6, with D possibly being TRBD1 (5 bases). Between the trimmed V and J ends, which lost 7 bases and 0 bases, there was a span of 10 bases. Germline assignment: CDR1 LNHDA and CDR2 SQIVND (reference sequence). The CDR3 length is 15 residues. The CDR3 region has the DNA TGTGCCAGTAAATTCGACAGCTCCTATAATTCACCCCTCCACTTT. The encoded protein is CASKFDSSYNSPLHF. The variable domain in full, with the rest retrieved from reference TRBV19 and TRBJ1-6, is DGGITQSPKYLFRKEGQNVTLSCEQNLNHDAMYWYRQDPGQGLRLIYYSQIVNDFQKGDIAEGYSVSREKKESFPLTVTSAQKNPTAFYLCASKFDSSYNSPLHFGNGTRLTVT.

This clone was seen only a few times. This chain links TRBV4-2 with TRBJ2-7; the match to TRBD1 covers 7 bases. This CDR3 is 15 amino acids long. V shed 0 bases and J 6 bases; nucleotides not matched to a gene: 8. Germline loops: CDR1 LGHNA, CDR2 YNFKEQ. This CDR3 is CASSQDRQGRFEQYF. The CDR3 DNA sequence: TGTGCCAGCAGCCAAGATCGACAGGGAAGGTTCGAGCAGTACTTC.

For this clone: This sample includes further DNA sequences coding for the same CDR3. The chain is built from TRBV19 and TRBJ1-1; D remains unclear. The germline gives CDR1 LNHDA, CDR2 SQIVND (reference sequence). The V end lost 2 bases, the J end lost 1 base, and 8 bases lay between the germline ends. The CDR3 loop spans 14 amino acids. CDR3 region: CASSIRAGNTEAFF. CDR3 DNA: TGTGCCAGTAGTATAAGGGCAGGGAACACTGAAGCTTTCTTT.